Sequencing of this T cell receptor (beta chain) was carried out in a study of human thymus T cells. Points from the study as a whole: What appeared biased in thymic and blood repertoires was the usage of V and J genes.

Germline V gives CDR1 SGDLS, CDR2 YYNGEE. CDR3 length: 13 amino acids. V lost 2 bases and J 3 bases, leaving 9 bases between the germline ends. The sample donors, healthy Finnish infants, were having corrective surgery for congenital heart defects. A roughly 0.45-1 mL peripheral blood aliquot was taken intraoperatively from four of eight donors. The repertoire was sequenced with immunoSEQ multiplex PCR; TCRdb's copy has only in-frame clones and lacks some. The data contain 55,000 to 70,000 clones, nearly 95% of them singletons. About this clone: Antigen specificity is unknown.

The sample comprised blood. The receptor's source is a boy in the first two years of life with a congenital heart defect but otherwise immunologically healthy. The chain combines TRBV9 with TRBJ2-7; D is unclear. The CDR3 loop is CASSVHVGYEQYF. The CDR3 bases are TGTGCCAGCAGCGTTCACGTGGGCTACGAGCAGTACTTC.